This record covers a single T cell receptor (beta chain). The target antigen is unknown. The data were taken from a study of cytomegalovirus exposure and HLA in healthy donors. The protocol was immunoSEQ multiplex PCR, while the TCRdb copy is restricted to in-frame clones and leaves out a portion. The table shows 250,000 to 350,000 clones, with 88% occurring only once. Study-level points and caveats: TCR clusters originating in the first cohort tended to co-occur in the 120 validation repertoires, according to a later analysis. High specificity and sensitivity for cytomegalovirus status were reported for the classifier. Cytomegalovirus association was listed for approximately 150 TCR beta chains. In vitro work confirmed that a few CMV-associated chains recognize CMV antigens.

The germline CDR1 and CDR2 sequences are SEHNR and FQNEAQ (reference sequence). V lost 6 bases to trimming and J lost 1 base, with 10 bases between them. The CDR3 length is 13 residues. The receptor was isolated from a man in his thirties or forties in good health and CMV-seronegative. Sequenced: PBMCs. The V and J genes are TRBV7-9 and TRBJ2-7, with a tentative D call TRBD1 (6 bases). The CDR3 here is CASSSQGSYEQYF. In DNA form, the CDR3 reads TGTGCCAGCAGTTCACAGGGTTCCTACGAGCAGTACTTC.